Each of the 19 T cell receptor beta chains below was sequenced from the same sample in a study of CXCR3-negative and CXCR3-positive naive CD8 T cells. Study outcomes and limitations: CXCR3-positive naive cells carried more hydrophobic TRB CDR3s than CXCR3-negative ones.

These TCRs' antigens remain unknown. The study made its TRB cDNA libraries by 5' RACE, adding UMI labels. TCRdb re-called the 5' RACE reads, yielding one record per CDR3 amino acid sequence without DNA. The table for this sample gives tens of thousands of distinct CDR3 sequences. What was sequenced was naive CXCR3+ CD8+ T cells from blood. Specified subset: CD45RO-CCR7+CD27+CD95- naive CD8+ T cells expressing CXCR3 (TNR3+). The receptors originated from a human donor in good health. Some clones in this sample may be carry-over from other donors' samples.

This sequence joins TRBV6-6 and TRBJ2-5; TCRdb names TRBD1, which stays unverified in the absence of DNA. Germline CDR1 reads MNHNY; CDR2 reads SVGAGI (reference sequence). This CDR3 comprises 13 residues. CDR3 sequence: CASSPRGSETQYF.

V and J are TRBV7-6 and TRBJ1-2; without DNA, the TCRdb call of TRBD1 cannot be checked. CDR3 length: 13 residues. In germline, CDR1 is SGHVS, CDR2 FNYEAQ. CDR3 region: CASSGTGGHGYTF. Looking up the rest from reference TRBV7-6 and TRBJ1-2 gives the full variable domain: GAGVSQSPRYKVTKRGQDVALRCDPISGHVSLYWYRQALGQGPEFLTYFNYEAQQDKSGLPNDRFSAERPEGSISTLTIQRTEQRDSAMYRCASSGTGGHGYTFGSGTRLTVV.

The chain uses TRBV5-1 and TRBJ2-1; TCRdb lists TRBD1, though no DNA is available to test this call. The CDR3 runs to 12 residues. Looked up from germline, CDR1 is SGHRS and CDR2 is YFSETQ. The CDR3 is CASSAGENEQFF.

V is TRBV13 and J is TRBJ2-1; TCRdb proposes TRBD2, but this gene call is untestable without DNA. The CDR3 totals 16 residues. In germline, CDR1 is PRHDT, CDR2 FYEKMQ (reference sequence). The CDR3 loop reads CASRHGLAGNHNEQFF.

V is TRBV5-5 and J is TRBJ2-7; TCRdb indicates TRBD1, and absent DNA this call remains unverified. This CDR3 comprises 15 residues. The V gene's germline CDR1 is SGHKS and CDR2 YYEKEE (reference sequence). CDR3 region: CASSLALGQGYEQYF. Full variable domain (missing parts from reference TRBV5-5 and TRBJ2-7): DAGVTQSPTHLIKTRGQQVTLRCSPISGHKSVSWYQQVLGQGPQFIFQYYEKEERGRGNFPDRFSARQFPNYSSELNVNALLLGDSALYLCASSLALGQGYEQYFGPGTRLTVT.

The V call is TRBV12-3 or TRBV12-4, the J call TRBJ2-4; without DNA, the TCRdb call of TRBD1 cannot be checked. This CDR3 spans 18 amino acids. The CDR3 loop reads CASSLRPPWTARGNIQYF.

The chain carries TRBV28 and TRBJ2-5; TCRdb selects TRBD1, and the lack of DNA leaves this call unchecked. Germline CDR1 MDHEN, CDR2 SYDVKM. CDR3 length: 14 amino acids. The CDR3 loop is CASSQGQDKTAQYF.

The V gene is TRBV5-1, the J gene TRBJ2-1; TCRdb calls TRBD2, which cannot be checked without DNA. In germline, CDR1 is SGHRS, CDR2 YFSETQ. The CDR3 spans 14 residues. CDR3 sequence: CASSEGLAGYEQFF. Drawing the rest from reference TRBV5-1 and TRBJ2-1, the complete variable domain is KAGVTQTPRYLIKTRGQQVTLSCSPISGHRSVSWYQQTPGQGLQFLFEYFSETQRNKGNFPGRFSGRQFSNSRSEMNVSTLELGDSALYLCASSEGLAGYEQFFGPGTRLTVL.

The chain has TRBV2 and TRBJ2-1; TCRdb's assignment of TRBD1 cannot be checked, as there is no DNA. The CDR3 has 16 amino acids. Germline V gene data show CDR1 as SNHLY and CDR2 as FYNNEI. The CDR3: CASSEGDSISYNEQFF.

This rearrangement joins TRBV29-1 to TRBJ2-1; TCRdb picks TRBD1, but there is no DNA to check that call. This CDR3 region has 15 residues. The germline V gene encodes CDR1 SQVTM and CDR2 ANQGSEA. The CDR3 is CSVPTGGSSYNEQFF.

The V call is TRBV4-1, the J call TRBJ1-2; without DNA, the TCRdb call of TRBD1 cannot be checked. Germline loops: CDR1 MGHRA, CDR2 YSYEKL. This CDR3 has 15 amino acids. The CDR3 is CASSQVGTGSYGYTF.

The CDR3 is CASTQPSEGSPLHF. The chain carries TRBV28 and TRBJ1-6. The CDR3 extends over 14 amino acids. The germline gives CDR1 MDHEN, CDR2 SYDVKM.

The gene calls are TRBV28 and TRBJ2-1; as DNA is missing, the TRBD2 call by TCRdb cannot be tested. This CDR3 contains 15 residues. Per germline, CDR1 MDHEN and CDR2 SYDVKM. CDR3 sequence reads: CASSSRDFGSNEQFF.

The V and J genes are TRBV3-1 and TRBJ2-5; TCRdb picks TRBD1, but there is no DNA to check that call. The CDR3 extends over 14 amino acids. Germline values: CDR1 LGHDT, CDR2 YNNKEL (reference sequence). The chain's CDR3 is CASSQEGERETQYF.

J is TRBJ2-1 and V is TRBV11-2; TCRdb's D call of TRBD2 is untestable without DNA. Germline CDR1 reads SGHAT; CDR2 reads FQNNGV. This CDR3 region has 17 residues. CDR3 region: CASSQPGTSGGYNEQFF. Using reference TRBV11-2 and TRBJ2-1 for the parts outside the CDR3, the full variable domain is EAGVAQSPRYKIIEKRQSVAFWCNPISGHATLYWYQQILGQGPKLLIQFQNNGVVDDSQLPKDRFSAERLKGVDSTLKIQPAKLEDSAVYLCASSQPGTSGGYNEQFFGPGTRLTVL.

The genes are TRBV4-1 and TRBJ2-3. The CDR3 is 14 residues long. From germline, CDR1 is MGHRA and CDR2 YSYEKL. CDR3: CASSQEILLDTQYF.

CDR3 protein: CASSLPSLAPGSGELFF. The chain employs TRBV28 and TRBJ2-2; the D call from TCRdb, TRBD2, cannot be confirmed without DNA. Germline V CDR1 and CDR2: MDHEN, SYDVKM. CDR3 length: 17 residues. Variable domain in full (rest from reference TRBV28 and TRBJ2-2): DVKVTQSSRYLVKRTGEKVFLECVQDMDHENMFWYRQDPGLGLRLIYFSYDVKMKEKGDIPEGYSVSREKKERFSLILESASTNQTSMYLCASSLPSLAPGSGELFFGEGSRLTVL.

V usage is TRBV10-3 and J usage is TRBJ1-2. From germline, CDR1 is ENHRY and CDR2 SYGVKD. CDR3 length: 14 amino acids. CDR3 in amino acids: CAISEDGLTYGYTF.

The chain carries TRBV27 and TRBJ2-1; TCRdb proposes TRBD2, but this gene call is untestable without DNA. Germline V CDR1 and CDR2: MNHEY, SMNVEV (reference sequence). The CDR3 contains 15 residues. This CDR3 is CASTYSGAGPDEQFF.